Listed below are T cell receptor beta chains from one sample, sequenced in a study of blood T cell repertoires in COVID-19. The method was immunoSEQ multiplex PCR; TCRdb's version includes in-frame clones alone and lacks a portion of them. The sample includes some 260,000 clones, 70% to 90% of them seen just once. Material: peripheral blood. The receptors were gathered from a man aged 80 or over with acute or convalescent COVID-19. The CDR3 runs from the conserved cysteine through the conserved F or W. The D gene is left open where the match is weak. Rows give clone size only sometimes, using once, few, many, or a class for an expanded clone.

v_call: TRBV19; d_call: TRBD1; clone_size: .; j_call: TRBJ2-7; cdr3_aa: CASSSSLEGGRPYEQYF; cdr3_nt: TGTGCCAGTAGTTCCTCCCTTGAAGGGGGCCGTCCCTACGAGCAGTACTTC
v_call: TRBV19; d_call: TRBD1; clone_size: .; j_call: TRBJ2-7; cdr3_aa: CATGQEGLQYF; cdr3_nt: TGTGCCACAGGACAGGAAGGGTTGCAGTACTTC
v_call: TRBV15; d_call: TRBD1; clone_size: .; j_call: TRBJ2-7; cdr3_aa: CATSSPRGTVYEQYF; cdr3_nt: TGTGCCACCAGCAGTCCCAGGGGGACGGTCTACGAGCAGTACTTC
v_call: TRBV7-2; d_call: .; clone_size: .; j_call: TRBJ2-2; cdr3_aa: CASSLVGGNTGELFF; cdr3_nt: TGTGCCAGCAGCTTAGTGGGAGGAAACACCGGGGAGCTGTTTTTT
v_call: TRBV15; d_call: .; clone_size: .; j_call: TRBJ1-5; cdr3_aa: CATSPTPTGLNQPQHF; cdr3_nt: TGTGCCACCAGCCCCACGCCGACAGGCCTGAATCAGCCCCAGCATTTT
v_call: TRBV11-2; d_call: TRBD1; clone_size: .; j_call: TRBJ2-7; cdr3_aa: CASSAGTGANYEQYF; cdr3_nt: TGTGCCAGCAGCGCAGGGACAGGGGCCAACTACGAGCAGTACTTC
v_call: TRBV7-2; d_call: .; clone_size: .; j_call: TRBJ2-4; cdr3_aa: CASSVGGAAKNIQYF; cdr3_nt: TGTGCCAGCAGCGTGGGCGGGGCAGCCAAAAACATTCAGTACTTC
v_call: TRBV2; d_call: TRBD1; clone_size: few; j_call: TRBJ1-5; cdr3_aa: CASSQGGSNQPQHF; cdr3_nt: TGTGCCAGCAGTCAGGGGGGTAGCAATCAGCCCCAGCATTTT
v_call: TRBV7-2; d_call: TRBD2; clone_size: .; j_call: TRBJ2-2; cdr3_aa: CASSHPGKGRAAGELFF; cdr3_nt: TGTGCCAGCAGCCATCCCGGAAAAGGGAGGGCCGCCGGGGAGCTGTTTTTT
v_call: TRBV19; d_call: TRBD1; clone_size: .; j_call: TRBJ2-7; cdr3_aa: CASSARQGLRYEQYF; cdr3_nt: TGTGCCAGTAGTGCCCGACAGGGATTGCGCTACGAGCAGTACTTC
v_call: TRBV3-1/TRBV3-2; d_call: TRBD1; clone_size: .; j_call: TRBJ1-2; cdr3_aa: CASNQEGQGAFGYTF; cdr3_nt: TGTGCCAGCAACCAAGAGGGCCAGGGGGCGTTTGGCTACACCTTC
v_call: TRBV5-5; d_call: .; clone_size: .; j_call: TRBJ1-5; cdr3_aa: CASSWTVNQPQHF; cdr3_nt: TGTGCCAGCAGCTGGACAGTCAATCAGCCCCAGCATTTT
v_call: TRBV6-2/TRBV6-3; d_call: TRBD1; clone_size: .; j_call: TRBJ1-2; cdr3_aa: CASSSGQNYGYTF; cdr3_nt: TGTGCCAGCAGTTCGGGACAGAACTATGGCTACACCTTC
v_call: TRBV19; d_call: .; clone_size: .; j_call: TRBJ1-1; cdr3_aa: CASSRRGIDTEAFF; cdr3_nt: TGTGCCAGTAGTCGACGAGGGATCGACACTGAAGCTTTCTTT
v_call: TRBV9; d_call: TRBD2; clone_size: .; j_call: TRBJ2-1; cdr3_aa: CASSLGTSAALHMNEQFF; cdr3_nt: TGTGCCAGCAGCCTCGGGACTAGCGCGGCCCTACACATGAATGAGCAGTTCTTC
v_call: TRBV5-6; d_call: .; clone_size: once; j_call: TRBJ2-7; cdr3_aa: CASSLLRGHYEQYF; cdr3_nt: TGTGCCAGCAGCTTGCTGCGGGGGCACTACGAGCAGTACTTC
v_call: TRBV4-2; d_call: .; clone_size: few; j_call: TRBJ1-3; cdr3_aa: CASSQVGQRGNTIYF; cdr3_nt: TGTGCCAGCAGCCAAGTGGGACAACGGGGAAACACCATATATTTT
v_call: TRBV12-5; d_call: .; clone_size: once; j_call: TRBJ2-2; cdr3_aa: CASGLRYGTNTGELFF; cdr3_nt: TGTGCTAGTGGTTTGAGATACGGGACGAACACCGGGGAGCTGTTTTTT
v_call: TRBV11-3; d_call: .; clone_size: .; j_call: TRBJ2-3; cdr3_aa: CASSLGGGPTDTQYF; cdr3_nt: TGTGCCAGCAGCTTAGGGGGGGGGCCCACAGATACGCAGTATTTT
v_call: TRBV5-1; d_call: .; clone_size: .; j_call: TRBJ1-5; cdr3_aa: CASSLSGDIYSNQPQHF; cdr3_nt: TGCGCCAGCAGCTTGTCTGGGGACATCTATAGCAATCAGCCCCAGCATTTT
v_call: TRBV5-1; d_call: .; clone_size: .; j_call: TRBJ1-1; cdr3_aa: CASSQGPGGRGTEAFF; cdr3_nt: TGCGCCAGCAGTCAAGGGCCGGGGGGCCGGGGCACTGAAGCTTTCTTT
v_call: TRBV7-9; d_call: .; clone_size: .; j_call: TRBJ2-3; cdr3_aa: CASSPREVTDTQYF; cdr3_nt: TGTGCCAGCAGCCCGCGTGAGGTGACAGATACGCAGTATTTT
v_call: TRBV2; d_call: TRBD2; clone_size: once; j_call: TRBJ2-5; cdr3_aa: CASSRTSGVQETQYF; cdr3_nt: TGTGCCAGCAGTAGGACTAGCGGGGTTCAAGAGACCCAGTACTTC
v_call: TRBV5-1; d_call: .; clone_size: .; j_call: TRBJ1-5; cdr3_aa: CASSLGSDQPQHF; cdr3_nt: TGCGCCAGCAGCTTGGGAAGCGACCAGCCCCAGCATTTT
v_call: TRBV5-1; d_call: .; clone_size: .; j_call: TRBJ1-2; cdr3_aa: CASSPPREGSDGYTF; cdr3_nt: TGCGCCAGCAGCCCGCCCAGGGAGGGAAGTGACGGCTACACCTTC
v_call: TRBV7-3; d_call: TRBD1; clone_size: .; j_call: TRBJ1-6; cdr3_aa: CASSLNGAGTGASPLHF; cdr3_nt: TGTGCCAGCAGCTTAAACGGGGCCGGGACAGGTGCTTCACCCCTCCACTTT
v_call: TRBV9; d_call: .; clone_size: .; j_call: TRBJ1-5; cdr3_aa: CASSEGLQGLQPQHF; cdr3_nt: TGTGCCAGCAGCGAGGGCCTACAGGGTCTTCAGCCCCAGCATTTT
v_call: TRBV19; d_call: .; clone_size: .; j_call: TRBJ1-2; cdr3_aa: CASRPSSLTNYGYTF; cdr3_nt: TGTGCCAGTAGACCTTCATCCCTAACTAACTATGGCTACACCTTC
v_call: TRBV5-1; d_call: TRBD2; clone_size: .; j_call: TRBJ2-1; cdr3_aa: CASKSGTSGVNEQFF; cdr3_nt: TGCGCCAGCAAATCCGGGACTAGCGGAGTAAATGAGCAGTTCTTC
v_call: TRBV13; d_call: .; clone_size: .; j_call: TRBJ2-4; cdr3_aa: CASRRTSLAKNIQYF; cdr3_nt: TGTGCCAGCAGACGGACAAGTCTAGCCAAAAACATTCAGTACTTC
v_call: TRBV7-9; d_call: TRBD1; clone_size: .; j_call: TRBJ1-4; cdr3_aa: CASSLGQGTGEKLFF; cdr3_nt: TGTGCCAGCAGCTTAGGACAGGGGACTGGGGAAAAACTGTTTTTT
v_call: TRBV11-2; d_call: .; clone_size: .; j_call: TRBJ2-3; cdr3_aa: CASSLLLGGTDTQYF; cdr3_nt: TGTGCCAGCAGCCTCCTTCTAGGGGGCACAGATACGCAGTATTTT
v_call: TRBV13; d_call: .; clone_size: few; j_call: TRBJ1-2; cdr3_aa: CASSFEAGWSYGYTF; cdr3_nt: TGTGCCAGCAGCTTCGAAGCAGGGTGGAGCTATGGCTACACCTTC
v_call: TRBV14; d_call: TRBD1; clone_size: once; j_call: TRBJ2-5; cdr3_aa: CASSRRDREQETQYF; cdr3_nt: TGTGCCAGCAGCCGCCGGGACAGGGAACAAGAGACCCAGTACTTC
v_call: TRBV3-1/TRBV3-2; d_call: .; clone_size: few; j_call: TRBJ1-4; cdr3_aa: CASSHRGRGATNEKLFF; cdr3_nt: TGTGCCAGCAGCCATCGGGGTCGGGGAGCAACTAATGAAAAACTGTTTTTT
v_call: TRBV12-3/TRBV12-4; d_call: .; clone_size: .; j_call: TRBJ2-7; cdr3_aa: CASSLFLYEQYF; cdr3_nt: TGTGCCAGCAGTTTATTTCTCTACGAGCAGTACTTC
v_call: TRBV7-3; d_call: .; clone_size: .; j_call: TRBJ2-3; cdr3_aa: CASSLGSGKGSVTDTQYF; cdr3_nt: TGTGCCAGCAGCTTGGGATCAGGGAAGGGGTCGGTAACAGATACGCAGTATTTT
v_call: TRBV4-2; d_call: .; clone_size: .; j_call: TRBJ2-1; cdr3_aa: CASSQDLTDLGAHNEQFF; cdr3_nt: TGTGCCAGCAGCCAAGATCTTACGGACCTGGGGGCCCACAATGAGCAGTTCTTC
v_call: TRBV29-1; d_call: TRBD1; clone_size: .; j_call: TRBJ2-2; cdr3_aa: CSALLSITGGLNTGELFF; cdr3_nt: TGCAGCGCCCTACTGTCAATTACAGGGGGCCTCAACACCGGGGAGCTGTTTTTT
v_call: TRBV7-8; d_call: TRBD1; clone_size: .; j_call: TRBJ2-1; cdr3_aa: CASSVGQTHFNNEQFF; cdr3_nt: TGTGCCAGCAGCGTGGGACAGACCCACTTTAACAATGAGCAGTTCTTC
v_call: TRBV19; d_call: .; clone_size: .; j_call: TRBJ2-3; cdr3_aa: CASSIDRQDTQYF; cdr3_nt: TGTGCCAGTAGTATAGATCGACAGGATACGCAGTATTTT
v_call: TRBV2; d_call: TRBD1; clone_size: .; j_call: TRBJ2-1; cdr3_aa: CASKKLGTEYNEQFF; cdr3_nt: TGTGCCAGTAAGAAACTAGGGACAGAATACAATGAGCAGTTCTTC
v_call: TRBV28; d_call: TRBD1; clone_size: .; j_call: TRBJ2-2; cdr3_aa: CASSSGTVTGELFF; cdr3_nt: TGTGCCAGCAGTTCCGGGACAGTCACCGGGGAGCTGTTTTTT
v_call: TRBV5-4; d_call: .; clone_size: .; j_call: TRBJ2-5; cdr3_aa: CASSLVVGADETQYF; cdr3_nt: TGTGCCAGCAGCTTGGTAGTGGGGGCGGATGAGACCCAGTACTTC
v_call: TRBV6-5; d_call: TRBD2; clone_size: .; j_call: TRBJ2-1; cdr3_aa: CASSSGLAGDEQFF; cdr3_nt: TGTGCCAGCAGTTCCGGGCTAGCGGGGGATGAGCAGTTCTTC
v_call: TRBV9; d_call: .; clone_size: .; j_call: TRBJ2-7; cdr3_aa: CASSAGPARGYYEQYF; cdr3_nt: TGTGCCAGCAGCGCAGGTCCCGCGCGGGGCTACTACGAGCAGTACTTC
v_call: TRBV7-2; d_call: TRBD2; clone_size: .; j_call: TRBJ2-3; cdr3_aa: CASSSQASGRLTDTQYF; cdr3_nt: TGTGCCAGCAGCTCCCAGGCTAGCGGGAGGTTGACAGATACGCAGTATTTT
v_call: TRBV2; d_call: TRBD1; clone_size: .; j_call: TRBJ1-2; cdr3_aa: CASSGQGPNYGYTF; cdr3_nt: TGTGCCAGCTCTGGACAGGGCCCTAACTATGGCTACACCTTC
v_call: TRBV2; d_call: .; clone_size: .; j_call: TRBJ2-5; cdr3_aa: CASSGGLFKETQYF; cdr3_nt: TGTGCCAGCAGTGGCGGACTATTTAAAGAGACCCAGTACTTC
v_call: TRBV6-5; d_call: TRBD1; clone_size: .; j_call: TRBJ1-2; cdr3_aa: CASSPGPGGIYGYTF; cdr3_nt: TGTGCCAGCAGTCCTGGGCCAGGGGGGATATATGGCTACACCTTC
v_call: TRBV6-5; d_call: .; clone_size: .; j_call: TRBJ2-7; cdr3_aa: CASSYTLQGGGYEQYF; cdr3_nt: TGTGCCAGCAGTTACACCCTCCAGGGAGGAGGCTACGAGCAGTACTTC
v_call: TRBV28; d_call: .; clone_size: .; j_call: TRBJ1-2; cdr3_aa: CASSLLVNYGYTF; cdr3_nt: TGTGCCAGCAGTTTGCTAGTTAACTATGGCTACACCTTC
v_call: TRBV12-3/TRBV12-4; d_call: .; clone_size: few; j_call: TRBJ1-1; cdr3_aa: CASSPTGITEAFF; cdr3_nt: TGTGCCAGCAGTCCAACAGGGATCACTGAAGCTTTCTTT